The table lists the clone carrying this T cell receptor (beta chain) with many counts. As yet, its antigen is unknown. Regarding time point: patch test 1, 2 weeks after DPC sensitization. Treatment of the sample: therapeutic diphenylcyclopropenone sensitization with weekly scalp DPC. The study extracted total RNA from unfractionated whole blood. V was pared by 8 bases and J by 1 base, with 13 bases between. Germline assignment: CDR1 MNHEY and CDR2 SVGEGT. The CDR3 has 14 residues. As the library was built, unique molecular identifiers were attached to individual cDNA molecules. One entry per CDR3 protein, called by TCRdb with MiXCR from the RACE reads. Counted here are more than 35,000 distinct CDR3 sequences, more than 6% occurring once; the ten biggest clones make up about 10%. The sample comes from a study of human T cells and chemical hapten exposure. Points from the study as a whole: Healthy people's immune response may differ from that of the donors, who had alopecia.

The chain is built from TRBV6-2 or TRBV6-3 and TRBJ2-3; possible D gene TRBD1, 5 bases. The sample in question was whole blood, obtained in connection with sensitization to the hapten diphenylcyclopropenone (DPC). The sequence was collected from a woman aged 25-40 years with alopecia areata. Some clones in this sample may be carry-over from other donors' samples. The CDR3: CASRGTGGTDTQYF. DNA of the CDR3: TGTGCCAGCCGCGGCACAGGAGGCACAGATACGCAGTATTTT.